This T cell receptor beta chain was sequenced in a study of cytomegalovirus exposure and HLA in healthy donors. Study background: The approximately 120 validation repertoires matched the roughly 700 first-cohort repertoires in platform, a later analysis reported. Findings of the study overall: According to a subsequent analysis, TCR clusters from the first cohort were inclined to appear together in the 90 to 150 validation repertoires. In vitro work confirmed that a few CMV-associated chains recognize CMV antigens. Reports showed the classifier diagnosing cytomegalovirus status with high specificity and sensitivity.

About this clone itself: What it binds is unknown.

The CDR3 has 13 amino acids. CDR1 is SQVTM and CDR2 is ANQGSEA in the germline V gene. The V gene lost 3 bases and the J gene lost 6 bases, with 15 bases spanning the gap. Repertoires were generated with immunoSEQ multiplex PCR, while TCRdb's copy carries only in-frame clones and drops some. The sample records about 360,000 clones, roughly 89% being singletons. This receptor was identified in a woman aged 18-30 years in good health and CMV-seronegative. The chain joins TRBV29-1 to TRBJ2-7; tentatively, D is TRBD1 (7 bases). Sequencing used PBMCs. CDR3 sequence reads: CSVELNRGGEQYF. The CDR3 DNA reads as TGCAGCGTTGAGTTGAACAGGGGAGGCGAGCAGTACTTC.